This T cell receptor beta chain was retrieved from a study of CXCR3-negative and CXCR3-positive naive CD8 T cells. Study-level points and caveats: Comparison of naive CXCR3-negative and CXCR3-positive cells revealed similar TRBV-TRBJ usage, while memory cells differed. Diversity proved comparably high across both naive subsets and much lower in memory CD8+ cells. No difference in surface CD5 was seen between naive subsets, and TCR strength was inferred from TRB CDR3 properties.

Carrying UMI labels, the TRB cDNA libraries were prepared through 5' RACE. Reprocessing the 5' RACE reads, TCRdb reports a single entry for every CDR3 protein and omits DNA. The repertoire table contains about 130,000 distinct CDR3 sequences. Notes on this clonotype: The antigen remains unidentified.

Among CD8+ T cells, naive ones were CD45RO-CCR7+CD27+CD95-. Germline V gene sequence: CDR1 GTSNPN, CDR2 SVGIG (reference sequence). CDR3 length: 13 amino acids. This TCR was sampled from a human donor in good health. Some clones in this sample may be carry-over from other donors' samples. The sequencing input was naive CXCR3- CD8+ T cells from blood. Subset described: CD45RO-CCR7+CD27+CD95- naive CD8+ T cells lacking CXCR3 (TNR3-). The V call is TRBV30, the J call TRBJ2-7. CDR3 protein: CAWAYRVAYEQYF.